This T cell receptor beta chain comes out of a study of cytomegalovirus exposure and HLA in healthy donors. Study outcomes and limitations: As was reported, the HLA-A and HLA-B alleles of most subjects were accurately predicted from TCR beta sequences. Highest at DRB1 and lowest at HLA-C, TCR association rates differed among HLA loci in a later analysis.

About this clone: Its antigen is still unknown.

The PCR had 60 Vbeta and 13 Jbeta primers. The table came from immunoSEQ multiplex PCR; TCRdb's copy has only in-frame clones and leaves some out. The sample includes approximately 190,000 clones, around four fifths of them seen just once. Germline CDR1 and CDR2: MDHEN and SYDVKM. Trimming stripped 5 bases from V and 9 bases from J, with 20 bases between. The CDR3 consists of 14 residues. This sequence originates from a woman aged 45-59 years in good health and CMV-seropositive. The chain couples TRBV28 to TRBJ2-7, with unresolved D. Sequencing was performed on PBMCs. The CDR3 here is CASSPLASSLGQYF. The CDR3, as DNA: TGTGCCAGCAGTCCCCTTGCGAGCTCTCTTGGGCAGTACTTC.